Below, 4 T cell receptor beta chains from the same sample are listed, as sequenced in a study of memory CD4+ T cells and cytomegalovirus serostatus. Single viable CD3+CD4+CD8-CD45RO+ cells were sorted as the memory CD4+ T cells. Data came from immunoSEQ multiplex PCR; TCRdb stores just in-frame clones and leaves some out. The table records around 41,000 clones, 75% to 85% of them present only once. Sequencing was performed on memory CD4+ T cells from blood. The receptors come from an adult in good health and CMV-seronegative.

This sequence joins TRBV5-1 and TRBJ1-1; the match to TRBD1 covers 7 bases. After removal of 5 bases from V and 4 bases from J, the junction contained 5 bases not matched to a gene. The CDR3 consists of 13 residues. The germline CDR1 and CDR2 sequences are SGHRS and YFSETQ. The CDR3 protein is CASRTEGATEAFF. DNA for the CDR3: TGCGCCAGCAGAACAGAGGGGGCCACTGAAGCTTTCTTT.

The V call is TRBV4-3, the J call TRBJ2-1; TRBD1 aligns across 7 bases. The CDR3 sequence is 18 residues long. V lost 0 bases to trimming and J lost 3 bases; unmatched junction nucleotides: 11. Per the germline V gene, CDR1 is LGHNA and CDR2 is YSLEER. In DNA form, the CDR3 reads TGCGCCAGCAGCCAAGAACGACAGACAGGGAAACTCTACAATGAGCAGTTCTTC. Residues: CASSQERQTGKLYNEQFF.

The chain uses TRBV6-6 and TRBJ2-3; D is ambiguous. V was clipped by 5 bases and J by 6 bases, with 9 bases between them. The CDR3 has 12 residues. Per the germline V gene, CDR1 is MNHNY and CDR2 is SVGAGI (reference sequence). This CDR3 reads CASSPPSDTQYF. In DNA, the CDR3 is TGTGCCAGCAGTCCACCGTCCGATACGCAGTATTTT.

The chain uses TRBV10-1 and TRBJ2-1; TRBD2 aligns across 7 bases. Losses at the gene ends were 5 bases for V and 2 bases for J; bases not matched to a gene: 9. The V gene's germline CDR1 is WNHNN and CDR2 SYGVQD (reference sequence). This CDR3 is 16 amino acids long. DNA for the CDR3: TGCGCCAGCAGTAACTCGAGGGAGGGCCCCTACAATGAGCAGTTCTTC. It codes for CASSNSREGPYNEQFF.